The 20 T cell receptor beta chains in this list originate from one sample, sequenced in a study of T-cell reconstitution after alpha-beta-depleted transplantation in children. A TCRbeta library incorporating unique molecular identifiers was prepared. TCRdb re-called the PCR reads through MiXCR, storing one row per CDR3 protein. This repertoire shows approximately 420,000 distinct CDR3 sequences, roughly a tenth found once; its top ten account for roughly 6%. Sequencing used PBMCs from the stem cell graft donor, obtained from the stem cell graft. These receptors all stem from a human donor who donated a stem cell graft to a child with acute myeloid leukemia.

The V gene is TRBV7-2, the J gene TRBJ2-7; D not certain. Germline assignment: CDR1 SGHTA and CDR2 FQGNSA. CDR3 length equals 13 residues. V lost 5 bases and J 2 bases, leaving 10 bases between the germline ends. The CDR3 reads CASSQTSAYEQYF. In nucleotides, the CDR3 is TGTGCCAGCAGCCAAACTTCCGCCTACGAGCAGTACTTC.

V and J are TRBV6-2 or TRBV6-3 and TRBJ2-2, with D possibly matching TRBD1 (6 bases). The CDR3 covers 14 residues. V lost 4 bases and J 2 bases, leaving 8 bases between the germline ends. Germline CDR1 and CDR2: MNHEY and SVGEGT. The chain's CDR3 is CASSWGLNTGELFF. In DNA, the CDR3 is TGTGCCAGCAGTTGGGGGCTCAACACCGGGGAGCTGTTTTTT.

This clonotype was counted a few times. The rearrangement joins TRBV6-5 to TRBJ1-5; D gene ambiguous. Germline values: CDR1 MNHEY, CDR2 SVGAGI. V lost 4 bases and J lost 1, with 14 bases in between. The CDR3 has 16 amino acids. The CDR3 bases are TGTGCCAGCAGTTCCGACTGGACGGCAAGCAATCAGCCCCAGCATTTT. This encodes CASSSDWTASNQPQHF.

In its sample, this clonotype was seen a few times. The chain links TRBV5-1 to TRBJ2-1; D is uncertain. The CDR3 is 16 amino acids. Looked up from germline, CDR1 is SGHRS and CDR2 is YFSETQ. V dropped 4 bases and J dropped 3 bases, with 17 bases sitting between them. The CDR3 reads CASSPPGSHSYNEQFF. CDR3 DNA sequence: TGCGCCAGCAGCCCTCCGGGTTCGCACAGCTACAATGAGCAGTTCTTC.

This clonotype was counted between two and nine times. The V gene is TRBV6-5, the J gene TRBJ1-1, with TRBD1 matching over 12 bases. This CDR3 has 16 amino acids. Germline CDR1 reads MNHEY; CDR2 reads SVGAGI. V shed 4 bases, J shed 4 bases, and the junction held 7 bases outside the gene matches. The CDR3 loop is CASSFPRGQGATEAFF. The CDR3 DNA is TGTGCCAGCAGTTTTCCTCGGGGACAGGGGGCCACTGAAGCTTTCTTT.

In its sample, this clonotype was seen a few times. The CDR3: CASSSLAGSSTDTQYF. The DNA of the CDR3 is TGTGCCAGCAGCTCCCTAGCGGGATCTAGCACAGATACGCAGTATTTT. The gene calls are TRBV7-6 and TRBJ2-3, with TRBD2 matching 9 bases. Germline V gene sequence: CDR1 SGHVS, CDR2 FNYEAQ. The CDR3 totals 16 residues. The V and J ends lost 4 bases and 0 bases, in that order; junction bases with no gene match: 5.

In this sample, this clonotype turned up many times. The J gene is TRBJ1-1, the V gene TRBV9; D possibly corresponds to TRBD1 (5 bases). V was trimmed by 4 bases and J by 11 bases, leaving 18 bases between them. Germline V CDR1 and CDR2: SGDLS, YYNGEE. This CDR3 has 13 residues. CDR3 amino acids: CASSTNRDRRAFF. CDR3 nucleotide sequence: TGTGCCAGCAGCACCAACCGAGACAGACGGGCTTTCTTT. The complete variable domain, with remaining parts taken from reference TRBV9 and TRBJ1-1, reads DSGVTQTPKHLITATGQRVTLRCSPRSGDLSVYWYQQSLDQGLQFLIQYYNGEERAKGNILERFSAQQFPDLHSELNLSSLELGDSALYFCASSTNRDRRAFFGQGTRLTVV.

This clonotype showed up many times. V usage is TRBV29-1 and J usage is TRBJ2-5, with TRBD1 identical over 7 bases. The CDR3 is 14 residues long. CDR1 SQVTM and CDR2 ANQGSEA come from the germline V gene. The ends lost 1 base at V and 4 bases at J; junction bases unmatched: 6. For the CDR3, the DNA is TGCAGCGTTGAAGTCGACAGGGCGGCAGAGACCCAGTACTTC. The encoded protein is CSVEVDRAAETQYF.

The chain uses TRBV25-1 and TRBJ2-5, with D hard to call. Trimming left V 3 bases short and J 3 bases short, with 8 bases between. There are 13 residues in the CDR3. Germline CDR1 reads MGHDK; CDR2 reads SYGVNS. The CDR3 sequence: CASSDNPEETQYF. The CDR3 coding sequence is TGTGCCAGCAGTGACAATCCAGAAGAGACCCAGTACTTC.

The sample holds many counts of this clonotype. Written as DNA, the CDR3 is TGCGCCAGCAGCAAAGGACAGGGAGTCAATGAGCAGTTCTTC. This translates into CASSKGQGVNEQFF. V is TRBV5-1 and J is TRBJ2-1; 8 bases agree with TRBD1. This CDR3 region has 14 residues. Germline assignment: CDR1 SGHRS and CDR2 YFSETQ. The trim removed 4 bases at V and 6 bases at J, leaving 6 bases unmatched. The full variable domain, rest sourced from reference TRBV5-1 and TRBJ2-1, is KAGVTQTPRYLIKTRGQQVTLSCSPISGHRSVSWYQQTPGQGLQFLFEYFSETQRNKGNFPGRFSGRQFSNSRSEMNVSTLELGDSALYLCASSKGQGVNEQFFGPGTRLTVL.

This clonotype was observed at least ten times. J is TRBJ1-4 and V is TRBV12-3 or TRBV12-4; D gene unclear. The V gene lost 7 bases and the J gene lost 6 bases, with 12 bases spanning the gap. The CDR3 has 13 amino acids. For the CDR3, the DNA is TGTGCCAGCATGCGGCAGCCCTATGAAAAACTGTTTTTT. Its protein is CASMRQPYEKLFF.

This clonotype was counted at least ten times. The chain links TRBV5-1 to TRBJ1-6; a weak D match, TRBD1 (5 bases). The CDR3 length is 14 residues. The ends were cut back, 1 base at V and 8 bases at J, with 10 bases in the middle. The germline CDR1 and CDR2 sequences are SGHRS and YFSETQ. In nucleotides, the CDR3 is TGCGCCAGCAGCTTGACCCTGACAGATTCACCCCTCCACTTT. It translates to CASSLTLTDSPLHF.

This clonotype was detected ten times or more. V is TRBV4-1 and J is TRBJ2-4; 11 bases line up with TRBD1. Trimming cost V 0 bases and J 5 bases; bases outside gene matches: 3. The CDR3 has 16 amino acids. In germline, CDR1 is MGHRA, CDR2 YSYEKL. The CDR3 sequence: CASSQDGQGAQNIQYF. The CDR3 coding sequence is TGCGCCAGCAGCCAAGATGGACAGGGGGCCCAAAACATTCAGTACTTC.

A few counts support this clonotype. The chain joins TRBV7-9 to TRBJ2-7, with TRBD1 identical over 10 bases. V lost 5 bases and J lost 1; bases outside the gene matches: 8. The length of the CDR3 is 16 residues. Germline V gene data show CDR1 as SEHNR and CDR2 as FQNEAQ (reference sequence). As DNA, the CDR3 is TGTGCCAGCAGCGTTACCGGGACAGGGGTATCCTACGAGCAGTACTTC. Protein: CASSVTGTGVSYEQYF.

This clonotype has at least ten counts. The V and J genes are TRBV20-1 and TRBJ2-5; 8 nucleotides line up with TRBD1. The germline CDR1 and CDR2 sequences are DFQATT and SNEGSKA (reference sequence). Trimming removed 6 bases from V and 6 bases from J; junction bases left unmatched: 15. The CDR3 runs to 15 residues. The CDR3 nucleotides read TGCAGTGCATCAACGGGGACAGGCCCCTTGAAGACCCAGTACTTC. It specifies CSASTGTGPLKTQYF.

CDR3 sequence reads: CSVEWEAYNEQFF. The CDR3 DNA reads as TGCAGCGTTGAGTGGGAGGCTTACAATGAGCAGTTCTTC. The chain couples TRBV29-1 to TRBJ2-1, with D maybe TRBD2 (6 bases). Trimming left V 3 bases short and J 4 bases short, with 10 bases between. Germline V CDR1 and CDR2: SQVTM, ANQGSEA. The length of the CDR3 is 13 residues.

This clonotype occurred a few times. V usage is TRBV11-2 and J usage is TRBJ1-1; 8 positions match TRBD1. This CDR3 is 13 amino acids long. The trim removed 5 bases at V and 7 bases at J, leaving 6 bases unmatched. CDR1 and CDR2 from the germline V gene are SGHAT and FQNNGV. As DNA, the CDR3 is TGTGCCAGCAGCGAGACAGGGGACATTGAAGCTTTCTTT. It codes for CASSETGDIEAFF.

The gene calls are TRBV20-1 and TRBJ2-2; 7 bases match TRBD2. The V segment lost 4 bases and the J segment 3 bases; nucleotides outside the gene matches: 5. CDR3 size: 14 residues. Germline CDR1 reads DFQATT; CDR2 reads SNEGSKA (reference sequence). The CDR3, as DNA: TGCAGTGCTACAGGACTAGTGTACACCGGGGAGCTGTTTTTT. Translating it yields CSATGLVYTGELFF.

Only a few counts were recorded for this clonotype. The chain joins TRBV7-2 to TRBJ2-3; no clear D. Germline V CDR1 and CDR2: SGHTA, FQGNSA. Trimming took off 1 base at V and 5 bases at J, with 13 bases between the two ends. The CDR3 sequence is 15 residues long. Here the CDR3 DNA reads TGTGCCAGCAGCTTAGGCTCCTTGACACTAGATACGCAGTATTTT. This gives the protein CASSLGSLTLDTQYF.

This clonotype was seen a handful of times. The genes are TRBV5-1 and TRBJ2-5; no definite D call. Germline CDR1 is SGHRS and CDR2 is YFSETQ. The germline V and J ends were trimmed by 5 bases and 3 bases, with 11 bases remaining between them. CDR3 length equals 13 residues. CDR3 in amino acids: CASRGHIEETQYF. The CDR3 nucleotides read TGCGCCAGCAGGGGTCACATTGAAGAGACCCAGTACTTC.